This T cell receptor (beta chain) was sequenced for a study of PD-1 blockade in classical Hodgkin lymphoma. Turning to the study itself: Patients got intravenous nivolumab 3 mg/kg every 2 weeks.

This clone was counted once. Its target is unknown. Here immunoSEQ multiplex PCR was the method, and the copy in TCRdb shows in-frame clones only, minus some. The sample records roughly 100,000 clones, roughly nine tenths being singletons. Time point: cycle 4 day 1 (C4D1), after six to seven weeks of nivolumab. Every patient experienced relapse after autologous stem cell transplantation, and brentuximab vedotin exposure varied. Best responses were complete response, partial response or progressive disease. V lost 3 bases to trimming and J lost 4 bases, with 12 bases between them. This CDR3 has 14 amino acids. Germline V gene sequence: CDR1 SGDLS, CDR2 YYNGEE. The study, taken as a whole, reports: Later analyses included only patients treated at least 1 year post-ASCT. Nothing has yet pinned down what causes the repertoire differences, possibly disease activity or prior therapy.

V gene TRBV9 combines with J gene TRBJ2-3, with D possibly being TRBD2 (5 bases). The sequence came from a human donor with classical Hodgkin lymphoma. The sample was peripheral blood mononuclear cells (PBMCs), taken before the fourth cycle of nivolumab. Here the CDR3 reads CASSGGLGSDTQYF. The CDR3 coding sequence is TGTGCCAGCAGCGGCGGGTTGGGCTCAGATACGCAGTATTTT.